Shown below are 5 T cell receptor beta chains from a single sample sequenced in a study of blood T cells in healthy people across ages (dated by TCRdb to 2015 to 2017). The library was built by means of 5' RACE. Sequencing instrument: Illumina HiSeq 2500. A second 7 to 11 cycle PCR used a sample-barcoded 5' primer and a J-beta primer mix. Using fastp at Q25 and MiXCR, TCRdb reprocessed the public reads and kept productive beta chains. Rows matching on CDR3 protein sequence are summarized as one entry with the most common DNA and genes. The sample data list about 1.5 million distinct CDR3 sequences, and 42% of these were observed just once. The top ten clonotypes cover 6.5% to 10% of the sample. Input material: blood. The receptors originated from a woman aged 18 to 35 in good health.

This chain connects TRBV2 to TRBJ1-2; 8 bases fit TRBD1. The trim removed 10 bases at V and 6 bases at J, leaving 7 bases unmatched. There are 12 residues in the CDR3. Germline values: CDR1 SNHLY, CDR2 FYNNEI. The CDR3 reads CATPRGRNGYTF. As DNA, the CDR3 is TGTGCCACTCCCAGGGGGCGGAATGGCTACACCTTC.

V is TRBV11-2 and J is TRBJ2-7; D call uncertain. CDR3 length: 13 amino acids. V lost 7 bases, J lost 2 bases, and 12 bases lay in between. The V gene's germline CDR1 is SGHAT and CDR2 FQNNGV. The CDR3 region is CASNAASTYEQYF. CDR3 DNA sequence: TGTGCCAGCAACGCGGCGTCGACCTACGAGCAGTACTTC.

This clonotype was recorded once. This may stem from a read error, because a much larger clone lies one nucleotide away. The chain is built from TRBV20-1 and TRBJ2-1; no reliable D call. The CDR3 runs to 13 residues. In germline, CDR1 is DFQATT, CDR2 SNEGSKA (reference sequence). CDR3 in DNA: TGCAGTGCTAGAGGGCCAACCTACACTGAGCAGTTCTTC. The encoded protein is CSARGPTYTEQFF.

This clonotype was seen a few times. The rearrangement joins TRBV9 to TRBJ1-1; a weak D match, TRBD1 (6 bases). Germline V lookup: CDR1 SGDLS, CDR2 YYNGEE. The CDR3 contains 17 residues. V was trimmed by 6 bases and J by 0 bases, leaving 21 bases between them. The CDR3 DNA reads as TGTGCCAGCACCCAAGCGGGGGGCCCTCCAATGAACACTGAAGCTTTCTTT. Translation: CASTQAGGPPMNTEAFF.

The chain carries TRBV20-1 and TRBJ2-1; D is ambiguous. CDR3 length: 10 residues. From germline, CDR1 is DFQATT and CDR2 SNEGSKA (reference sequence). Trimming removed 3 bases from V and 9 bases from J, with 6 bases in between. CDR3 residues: CSASVGEQFF. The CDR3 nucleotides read TGCAGTGCTAGCGTGGGTGAGCAGTTCTTC.